This is a list of T cell receptor beta chains from one sample in a study of identical twins. Via MiXCR, TCRdb re-called the 5' RACE reads, giving one row per CDR3 protein. The table lists around 490,000 distinct CDR3 sequences, 13% to 15% of them singletons. These same records also appear under a second study, on yellow fever vaccine responses in identical twins.

The sequenced material came from CD4+ T cells sorted from blood. All receptors derive from a young woman in good health. Both conserved end residues are part of each CDR3. The D gene is left open where the match is weak. Part of the rows lack a size; the others show once, few, many or a class for expanded clones.

V: TRBV7-9; size: few; D: TRBD2; J: TRBJ2-5; CDR3: CASSLLAGSETQYF; DNA: TGTGCCAGCAGCTTACTAGCGGGAAGTGAGACCCAGTACTTC
V: TRBV7-6; size: many; D: -; J: TRBJ1-2; CDR3: CASSLVQARSGYTF; DNA: TGTGCCAGCAGCTTAGTACAGGCAAGGTCTGGCTACACCTTC
V: TRBV7-2; size: -; D: TRBD1; J: TRBJ2-5; CDR3: CASSYGQGETQYF; DNA: TGTGCCAGCAGCTATGGACAGGGGGAGACCCAGTACTTC
V: TRBV11-1; size: few; D: -; J: TRBJ2-5; CDR3: CASSLLVGWTVEPQETQYF; DNA: TGTGCCAGCAGCTTACTTGTGGGTTGGACAGTAGAACCCCAAGAGACCCAGTACTTC
V: TRBV24-1; size: many; D: -; J: TRBJ1-5; CDR3: CATSDPRDYNQPQHF; DNA: TGTGCCACCAGTGATCCCCGGGATTACAATCAGCCCCAGCATTTT
V: TRBV15; size: -; D: TRBD1; J: TRBJ2-7; CDR3: CATSRVGQGGREQYF; DNA: TGTGCCACCAGCAGAGTGGGACAGGGTGGTCGCGAGCAGTACTTC
V: TRBV5-6; size: -; D: -; J: TRBJ2-5; CDR3: CASSPGPVGETQYF; DNA: TGTGCCAGCAGCCCGGGACCGGTAGGAGAGACCCAGTACTTC
V: TRBV12-3/TRBV12-4; size: -; D: TRBD1; J: TRBJ2-1; CDR3: CASSSQGAPYNEQFF; DNA: TGTGCCAGCAGTTCGCAGGGGGCGCCTTACAATGAGCAGTTCTTC
V: TRBV28; size: -; D: -; J: TRBJ1-5; CDR3: CASSHGCQNQPQHF; DNA: TGTGCCAGCAGCCACGGGTGCCAAAATCAGCCCCAGCATTTT
V: TRBV15; size: -; D: -; J: TRBJ2-5; CDR3: CATSRAPSGPQETQYF; DNA: TGTGCCACCAGCAGAGCTCCAAGCGGCCCCCAAGAGACCCAGTACTTC
V: TRBV20-1; size: few; D: TRBD1; J: TRBJ2-7; CDR3: CSGSQGAYEQYF; DNA: TGCAGTGGATCACAGGGGGCCTACGAGCAGTACTTC
V: TRBV5-1; size: few; D: -; J: TRBJ2-3; CDR3: CASSWVGGSTDTQYF; DNA: TGCGCCAGCAGCTGGGTCGGGGGCTCGACAGATACGCAGTATTTT
V: TRBV7-2; size: -; D: -; J: TRBJ2-2; CDR3: CASSLELQRTGELFF; DNA: TGTGCCAGCAGCTTAGAGCTACAACGGACCGGGGAGCTGTTTTTT
V: TRBV7-8; size: -; D: TRBD1; J: TRBJ2-7; CDR3: CASSLGQGVSYEQYF; DNA: TGTGCCAGCAGCTTAGGACAGGGGGTCTCCTACGAGCAGTACTTC
V: TRBV6-2/TRBV6-3; size: few; D: TRBD2; J: TRBJ2-2; CDR3: CASTGGLVTGELFF; DNA: TGTGCCAGCACCGGAGGACTAGTGACCGGGGAGCTGTTTTTT
V: TRBV5-1; size: many; D: -; J: TRBJ2-5; CDR3: CASSFSDPYQETQYF; DNA: TGCGCCAGCAGCTTTTCGGACCCGTACCAAGAGACCCAGTACTTC
V: TRBV20-1; size: -; D: TRBD2; J: TRBJ2-1; CDR3: CSALPTPWTSGRAGSYNEQFF; DNA: TGCAGTGCACTCCCTACTCCATGGACTAGCGGGAGGGCCGGCTCCTACAATGAGCAGTTCTTC
V: TRBV5-1; size: many; D: TRBD2; J: TRBJ2-2; CDR3: CASRSSAGDTGELFF; DNA: TGCGCCAGCAGGTCTTCAGCGGGAGACACCGGGGAGCTGTTTTTT
V: TRBV10-3; size: few; D: TRBD1; J: TRBJ1-5; CDR3: CAAKPGQDDLLPQHF; DNA: TGTGCCGCGAAACCGGGACAGGACGATTTGTTGCCCCAGCATTTT
V: TRBV2; size: -; D: -; J: TRBJ1-3; CDR3: CASSGGHRNTIYF; DNA: TGTGCCAGCAGTGGGGGCCATAGGAACACCATATATTTT
V: TRBV28; size: few; D: TRBD2; J: TRBJ2-7; CDR3: CASSSHPLAGEQYF; DNA: TGTGCCAGCAGTAGCCACCCCCTCGCGGGAGAACAGTACTTC
V: TRBV10-3; size: few; D: -; J: TRBJ2-7; CDR3: CAISESRDGTYEQYF; DNA: TGTGCCATCAGTGAGTCGCGGGACGGGACCTACGAGCAGTACTTC
V: TRBV3-1; size: -; D: -; J: TRBJ1-2; CDR3: CASSHTRVLYAGYTF; DNA: TGTGCCAGCAGCCATACGAGGGTCCTCTACGCGGGCTACACCTTC
V: TRBV18; size: few; D: TRBD1; J: TRBJ1-6; CDR3: CASSPLDRERSPLHF; DNA: TGTGCCAGCTCACCACTTGACAGGGAGCGTTCACCCCTCCACTTT
V: TRBV20-1; size: few; D: -; J: TRBJ2-3; CDR3: CSARDPWASTDTQYF; DNA: TGCAGTGCTAGAGATCCCTGGGCTAGCACAGATACGCAGTATTTT
V: TRBV7-9; size: few; D: -; J: TRBJ1-4; CDR3: CASSLLDFNEKLFF; DNA: TGTGCCAGCAGCCTACTGGACTTTAATGAAAAACTGTTTTTT
V: TRBV18; size: -; D: -; J: TRBJ2-7; CDR3: CASSPGGPGPEQYF; DNA: TGTGCCAGCTCACCAGGGGGGCCGGGGCCCGAGCAGTACTTC
V: TRBV7-2; size: -; D: TRBD2; J: TRBJ2-3; CDR3: CASSSQTAGGGDTQYF; DNA: TGTGCCAGCAGCTCCCAAACAGCGGGGGGGGGTGATACGCAGTATTTT
V: TRBV7-7; size: -; D: -; J: TRBJ2-1; CDR3: CASSLSLARDNEQFF; DNA: TGTGCTAGCAGCTTATCCCTAGCGAGGGACAATGAGCAGTTCTTC
V: TRBV7-2; size: many; D: -; J: TRBJ2-7; CDR3: CASSLGVTGEQYF; DNA: TGTGCCAGCAGCTTAGGGGTGACGGGCGAGCAGTACTTC
V: TRBV18; size: few; D: TRBD2; J: TRBJ2-5; CDR3: CASSWTSGDQETQYF; DNA: TGTGCCAGCTCCTGGACTAGCGGGGACCAAGAGACCCAGTACTTC
V: TRBV12-3/TRBV12-4; size: -; D: -; J: TRBJ2-1; CDR3: CASSRFYNEQFF; DNA: TGTGCCAGCAGTCGATTCTACAATGAGCAGTTCTTC
V: TRBV12-3/TRBV12-4; size: -; D: -; J: TRBJ2-2; CDR3: CASSLFGGGANGELFF; DNA: TGTGCCAGCAGTTTATTCGGAGGGGGCGCAAATGGGGAGCTGTTTTTT
V: TRBV12-3/TRBV12-4; size: many; D: -; J: TRBJ2-1; CDR3: CASSADNEQFF; DNA: TGTGCCAGCAGTGCAGACAATGAGCAGTTCTTC
V: TRBV28; size: -; D: -; J: TRBJ2-2; CDR3: CASSPWAVSNTGELFF; DNA: TGTGCCAGCAGTCCGTGGGCAGTATCGAACACCGGGGAGCTGTTTTTT
V: TRBV4-1; size: -; D: TRBD1; J: TRBJ1-6; CDR3: CASSQDPQGAVNNSPLHF; DNA: TGCGCCAGCAGCCAAGATCCACAGGGGGCGGTAAATAATTCACCCCTCCACTTT
V: TRBV3-1; size: many; D: TRBD2; J: TRBJ2-1; CDR3: CASSLIAGGRGNEQFF; DNA: TGTGCCAGCAGCCTAATAGCGGGGGGCCGGGGCAATGAGCAGTTCTTC
V: TRBV2; size: -; D: TRBD2; J: TRBJ2-1; CDR3: CASCRLAGGRSSGEQFF; DNA: TGTGCCAGCTGTCGACTAGCGGGGGGACGCTCCTCGGGGGAGCAGTTCTTC
V: TRBV6-1; size: few; D: TRBD1; J: TRBJ2-3; CDR3: CASRPPGGSVVAQYF; DNA: TGTGCCAGCAGGCCGCCAGGGGGCTCGGTGGTGGCGCAGTATTTT
V: TRBV29-1; size: many; D: -; J: TRBJ1-4; CDR3: CSAGRGNEKLFF; DNA: TGCAGCGCGGGGAGGGGGAATGAAAAACTGTTTTTT
V: TRBV24-1; size: many; D: TRBD1; J: TRBJ2-2; CDR3: CATSERTGGNTGELFF; DNA: TGTGCCACCAGTGAGCGGACAGGGGGTAACACCGGGGAGCTGTTTTTT
V: TRBV12-3/TRBV12-4; size: many; D: -; J: TRBJ1-6; CDR3: CASSPTGINSPLHF; DNA: TGTGCCAGCAGTCCCACAGGGATTAATTCACCCCTCCACTTT
V: TRBV18; size: -; D: -; J: TRBJ1-5; CDR3: CASSPGGVLNQPQHF; DNA: TGTGCCAGCTCACCCGGGGGGGTTTTAAATCAGCCCCAGCATTTT
V: TRBV5-1; size: -; D: TRBD1; J: TRBJ2-1; CDR3: CASSLQGAGYNEQFF; DNA: TGCGCCAGCAGCTTGCAGGGGGCTGGCTACAATGAGCAGTTCTTC
V: TRBV2; size: few; D: TRBD2; J: TRBJ2-3; CDR3: CASSEIAGVTVDF; DNA: TGTGCCAGCAGTGAAATAGCGGGAGTTACCGTTGATTTT
V: TRBV5-1; size: -; D: -; J: TRBJ2-2; CDR3: CASREGPSGELFF; DNA: TGCGCCAGCAGGGAGGGCCCGTCCGGGGAGCTGTTTTTT
V: TRBV10-1; size: -; D: -; J: TRBJ2-1; CDR3: CASSVDNSLIEQFF; DNA: TGCGCCAGCAGTGTGGACAATTCCCTAATTGAGCAGTTCTTC
V: TRBV6-5; size: many; D: TRBD2; J: TRBJ2-7; CDR3: CASSYSASGADDEQYF; DNA: TGTGCCAGCAGTTACTCGGCTAGCGGAGCAGATGACGAGCAGTACTTC
V: TRBV12-3/TRBV12-4; size: few; D: TRBD1; J: TRBJ2-6; CDR3: CASSYRGPGANVLTF; DNA: TGTGCCAGCAGTTACAGGGGGCCAGGGGCCAACGTCCTGACTTTC
V: TRBV27; size: many; D: TRBD1; J: TRBJ1-1; CDR3: CASSFRAQGARTEAFF; DNA: TGTGCCAGCAGTTTCCGGGCACAGGGGGCGAGAACTGAAGCTTTCTTT
V: TRBV29-1; size: -; D: -; J: TRBJ1-1; CDR3: CSVEKGKAFF; DNA: TGCAGCGTTGAAAAGGGGAAAGCTTTCTTT
V: TRBV6-1; size: few; D: -; J: TRBJ2-2; CDR3: CASRRDDRPTGELFF; DNA: TGTGCCAGCAGACGCGACGACAGGCCCACCGGGGAGCTGTTTTTT
V: TRBV10-3; size: -; D: -; J: TRBJ2-7; CDR3: CAISESPNYEQYF; DNA: TGTGCCATCAGTGAGTCCCCAAATTACGAGCAGTACTTC
V: TRBV10-3; size: many; D: -; J: TRBJ2-5; CDR3: CAISAGETQYF; DNA: TGTGCCATCAGTGCGGGGGAGACCCAGTACTTC
V: TRBV7-8; size: few; D: TRBD1; J: TRBJ1-5; CDR3: CASSRGQREPQHF; DNA: TGTGCCAGCAGCAGGGGGCAGCGTGAGCCCCAGCATTTT
V: TRBV6-6; size: -; D: -; J: TRBJ2-7; CDR3: CASTEQGYEQYF; DNA: TGTGCCAGCACCGAACAGGGCTACGAGCAGTACTTC
V: TRBV20-1; size: -; D: -; J: TRBJ2-5; CDR3: CSGFQGTETQYF; DNA: TGCAGTGGCTTTCAGGGTACAGAGACCCAGTACTTC
V: TRBV7-9; size: -; D: TRBD1; J: TRBJ1-2; CDR3: CASSLAGTGPPRRGYTF; DNA: TGTGCCAGCAGCTTAGCAGGGACAGGGCCACCTCGACGGGGCTACACCTTC
V: TRBV5-1; size: -; D: TRBD2; J: TRBJ2-5; CDR3: CASSLEAGALHF; DNA: TGCGCCAGCAGCTTGGAGGCGGGAGCGTTACACTTC
V: TRBV4-2; size: -; D: -; J: TRBJ1-2; CDR3: CASSQDPGDYGYTF; DNA: TGTGCCAGCAGCCAAGATCCAGGGGACTATGGCTACACCTTC